This TCR beta chain was captured by sequencing in a study of T cells in Graves' hyperthyroidism and ophthalmopathy. From RNA transcripts, TCR beta CDR3 regions were amplified. First-round RT-PCR of the TCR CDR3 relied on the HTBI primer set. Via MiXCR, TCRdb re-called the multiplex PCR reads, giving one row per CDR3 protein. The sample lists 500,000 or so distinct CDR3 sequences; about 16% were seen once. Study results and caveats: The model foresaw ophthalmopathy a median roughly 6.6 months prior to onset.

Many counts were recorded for this clonotype. The antigen is undetermined. Lactation, pregnancy, other autoimmune disease or uncontrolled infection excluded patients. Sample: blood. The receptor comes from a woman in her twenties or thirties with Graves' ophthalmopathy.

The CDR3 sequence is CASRSREGVEQYF. CDR3 nucleotides: TGTGCCAGCAGATCGCGGGAGGGCGTCGAGCAGTACTTC. The gene calls are TRBV28 and TRBJ2-7; TRBD2 aligns across 9 bases. The CDR3 sequence is 13 residues long. Unmatched junction bases numbered 6, after V lost 6 bases and J lost 6 bases. The germline V gene has CDR1 MDHEN and CDR2 SYDVKM.